This T cell receptor beta chain was captured in a study of blood T cell repertoires in COVID-19. Germline CDR1 SEHNR, CDR2 FQNEAQ (reference sequence). The length of the CDR3 is 15 residues. Deletions cut 2 bases from V and 4 bases from J, with 14 bases between. Libraries were prepared by immunoSEQ multiplex PCR; TCRdb keeps only in-frame clonotypes and omits some of them. The data contain 250,000 to 350,000 clones, about 85% of them singletons. Each recovered donor of Cohort 3 presented with two negative PCRs, clearance, or symptom resolution. This TCR was recovered from a woman aged 30 to 39 who had recovered from COVID-19. The genes are TRBV7-9 and TRBJ1-2, with D maybe TRBD1 (5 bases). What was sequenced was PBMCs or T cells enriched from blood (not recorded which). CDR3 sequence (DNA): TGTGCCAGCAGCTTAACGGCGCGGGGCGGCTATGGCTACACCTTC. It translates to CASSLTARGGYGYTF.